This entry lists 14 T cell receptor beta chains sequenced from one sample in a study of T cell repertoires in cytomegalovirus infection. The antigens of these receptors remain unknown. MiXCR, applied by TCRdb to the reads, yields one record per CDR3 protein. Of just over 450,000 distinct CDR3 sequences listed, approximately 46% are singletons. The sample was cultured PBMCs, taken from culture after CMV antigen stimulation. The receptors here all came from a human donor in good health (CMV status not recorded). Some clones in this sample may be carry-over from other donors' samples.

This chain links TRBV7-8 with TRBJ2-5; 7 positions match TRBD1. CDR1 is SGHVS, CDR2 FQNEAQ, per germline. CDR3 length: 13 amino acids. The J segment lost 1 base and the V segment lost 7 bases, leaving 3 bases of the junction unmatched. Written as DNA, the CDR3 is TGTGCCAGCAACTACAGGGGCCAAGAGACCCAGTACTTC. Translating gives CASNYRGQETQYF.

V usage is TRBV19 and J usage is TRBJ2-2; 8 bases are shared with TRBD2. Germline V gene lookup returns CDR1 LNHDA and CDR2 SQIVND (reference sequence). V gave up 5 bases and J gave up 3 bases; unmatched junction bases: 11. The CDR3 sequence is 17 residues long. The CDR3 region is CASSPAGTRGDTGELFF. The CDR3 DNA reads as TGTGCCAGTAGTCCCGCCGGGACTAGAGGCGACACCGGGGAGCTGTTTTTT.

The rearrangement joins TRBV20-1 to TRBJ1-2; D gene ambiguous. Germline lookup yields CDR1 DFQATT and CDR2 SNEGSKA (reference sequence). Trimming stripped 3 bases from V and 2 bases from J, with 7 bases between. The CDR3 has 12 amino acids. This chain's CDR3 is CSASRENYGYTF. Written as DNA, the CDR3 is TGCAGTGCTAGCCGGGAGAACTATGGCTACACCTTC.

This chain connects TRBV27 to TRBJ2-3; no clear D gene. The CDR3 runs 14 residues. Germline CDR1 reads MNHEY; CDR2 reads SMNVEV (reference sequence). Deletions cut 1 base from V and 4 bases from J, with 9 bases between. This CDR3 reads CASSLFRVADTQYF. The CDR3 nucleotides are TGTGCCAGCAGTTTATTCCGGGTCGCAGATACGCAGTATTTT.

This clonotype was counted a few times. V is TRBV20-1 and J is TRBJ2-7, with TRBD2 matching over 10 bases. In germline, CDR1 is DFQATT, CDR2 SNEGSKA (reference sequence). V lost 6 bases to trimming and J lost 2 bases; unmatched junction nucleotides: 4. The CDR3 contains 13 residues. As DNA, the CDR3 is TGCAGTGCCAGACTAGCGGGTACCTACGAGCAGTACTTC. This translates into CSARLAGTYEQYF.

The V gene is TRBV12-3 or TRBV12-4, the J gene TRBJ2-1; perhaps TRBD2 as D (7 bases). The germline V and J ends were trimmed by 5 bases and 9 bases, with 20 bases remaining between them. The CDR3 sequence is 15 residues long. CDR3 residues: CASSQVWGGSVEQFF. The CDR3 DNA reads TGTGCCAGCAGTCAAGTCTGGGGGGGCTCTGTTGAGCAGTTCTTC.

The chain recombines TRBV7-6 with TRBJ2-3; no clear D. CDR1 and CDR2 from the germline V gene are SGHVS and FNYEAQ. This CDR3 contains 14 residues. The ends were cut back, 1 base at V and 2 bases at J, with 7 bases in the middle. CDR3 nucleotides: TGTGCCAGCAGCTTAGTCCAGCTCACAGATACGCAGTATTTT. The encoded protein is CASSLVQLTDTQYF.

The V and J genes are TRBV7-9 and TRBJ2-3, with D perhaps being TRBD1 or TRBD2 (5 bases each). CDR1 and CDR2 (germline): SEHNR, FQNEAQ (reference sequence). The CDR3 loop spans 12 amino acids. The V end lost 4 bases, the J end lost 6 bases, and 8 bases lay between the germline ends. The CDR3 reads CASSWDVDTQYF. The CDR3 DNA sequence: TGTGCCAGCAGCTGGGACGTGGATACGCAGTATTTT.

CDR3 coding DNA: TGTGCCAGTAGTATGCAGGGATCTTACGAGCAGTACTTC. Its translation: CASSMQGSYEQYF. This sequence joins TRBV19 and TRBJ2-7; TRBD1 might be the D (5 bases). The germline V and J ends were trimmed by 3 bases and 4 bases, with 10 bases remaining between them. Germline CDR1 and CDR2: LNHDA and SQIVND (reference sequence). This CDR3 has 13 amino acids.

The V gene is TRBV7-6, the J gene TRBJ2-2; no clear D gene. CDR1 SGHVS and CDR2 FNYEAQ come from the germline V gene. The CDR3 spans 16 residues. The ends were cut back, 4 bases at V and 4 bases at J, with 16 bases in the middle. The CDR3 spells CASSSGITSPTGELFF. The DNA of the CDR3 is TGTGCCAGCAGCTCCGGAATCACCAGCCCCACCGGGGAGCTGTTTTTT. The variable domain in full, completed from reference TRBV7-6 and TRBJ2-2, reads GAGVSQSPRYKVTKRGQDVALRCDPISGHVSLYWYRQALGQGPEFLTYFNYEAQQDKSGLPNDRFSAERPEGSISTLTIQRTEQRDSAMYRCASSSGITSPTGELFFGEGSRLTVL.

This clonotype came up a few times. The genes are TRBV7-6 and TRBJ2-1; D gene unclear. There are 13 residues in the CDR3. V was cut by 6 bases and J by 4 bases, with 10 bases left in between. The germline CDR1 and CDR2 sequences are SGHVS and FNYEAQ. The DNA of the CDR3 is TGTGCCAGCAGTAAGACGGGTTACAATGAGCAGTTCTTC. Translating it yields CASSKTGYNEQFF. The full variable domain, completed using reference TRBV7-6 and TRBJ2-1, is GAGVSQSPRYKVTKRGQDVALRCDPISGHVSLYWYRQALGQGPEFLTYFNYEAQQDKSGLPNDRFSAERPEGSISTLTIQRTEQRDSAMYRCASSKTGYNEQFFGPGTRLTVL.

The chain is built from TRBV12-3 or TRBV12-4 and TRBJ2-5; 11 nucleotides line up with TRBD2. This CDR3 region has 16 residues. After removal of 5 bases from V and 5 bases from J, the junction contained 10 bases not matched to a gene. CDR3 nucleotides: TGTGCCAGCAGTGGCGTCCTAGCGGGAGGCTGGGAGACCCAGTACTTC. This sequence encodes CASSGVLAGGWETQYF.

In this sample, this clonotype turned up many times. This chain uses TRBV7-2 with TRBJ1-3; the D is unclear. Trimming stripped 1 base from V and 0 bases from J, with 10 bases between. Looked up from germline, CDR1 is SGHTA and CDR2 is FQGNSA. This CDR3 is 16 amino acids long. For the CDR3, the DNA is TGTGCCAGCAGCTTAGTAGGGTGGAACTCTGGAAACACCATATATTTT. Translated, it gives CASSLVGWNSGNTIYF.

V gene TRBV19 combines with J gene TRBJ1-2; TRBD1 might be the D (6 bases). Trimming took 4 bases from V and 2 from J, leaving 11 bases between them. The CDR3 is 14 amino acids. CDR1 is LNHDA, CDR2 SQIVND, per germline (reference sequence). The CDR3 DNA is TGTGCCAGTAGTACTAGGACAGCGAACTATGGCTACACCTTC. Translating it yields CASSTRTANYGYTF.